This entry lists 2 T cell receptor beta chains sequenced from one sample in a study of CD4 T cells in relation to SARS-CoV-2 and coronaviruses. Before the COVID-19 pandemic, during about 2011-2019, CD4+ T cells were taken from unexposed donors. The cells were cultured for under 13 days before CD4+ T cells were isolated. Only in-frame clones appear in the TCRdb table, and some are missing; sequencing was by immunoSEQ multiplex PCR. The sample lists about 26,000 clones; about 75% were seen once. Their cognate antigens are unknown. The sequenced material came from CD4+ T cells from PBMCs, cultured in vitro. Every receptor here comes from a human donor in good health.

The chain recombines TRBV11-2 with TRBJ2-5; D call uncertain. This CDR3 region has 12 residues. Germline V gives CDR1 SGHAT, CDR2 FQNNGV. The V gene lost 6 bases and the J gene lost 4 bases, with 9 bases spanning the gap. CDR3 in amino acids: CASSLGRETQYF. Here the CDR3 DNA reads TGTGCCAGCAGTCTAGGAAGAGAGACCCAGTACTTC.

In this sample, this clone turned up once. V and J are TRBV9 and TRBJ1-2, with 8 bases fitting TRBD1. Germline loops: CDR1 SGDLS, CDR2 YYNGEE. The CDR3 runs 13 residues. V was pared by 6 bases and J by 8 bases, with 9 bases of the junction left unmatched. The CDR3 region has the DNA TGTGCCAGCACCTCTAGACAGGGGAGAGGCTACACCTTC. Translated, it gives CASTSRQGRGYTF.